These 25 T cell receptor beta chains share one sample of origin, sequenced in a study of blood T cell repertoires in COVID-19. Sequencing used immunoSEQ multiplex PCR; TCRdb keeps in-frame clones, though not all of them. This table holds 150,000 to 200,000 clones, about 87% found once. The specimen was peripheral blood. The origin of the receptors is a woman aged 18-29 years who had recovered from COVID-19.

The chain carries TRBV5-1 and TRBJ2-7; tentatively, D is TRBD1 (6 bases). The CDR3 is made up of 12 amino acids. Trimming shortened V by 5 bases and J by 5 bases, and 11 bases separated the two germline ends. Per germline, CDR1 SGHRS and CDR2 YFSETQ. The CDR3 region has the DNA TGCGCCAGCAGAAAGGGGGACAACGAGCAGTACTTC. Encoded protein: CASRKGDNEQYF.

The V and J genes are TRBV6-5 and TRBJ2-1, with 9 bases fitting TRBD1. CDR1 is MNHEY and CDR2 is SVGAGI in the germline V gene. J was trimmed by 8 bases and V by 6 bases; bases with no gene match: 8. This CDR3 has 14 residues. This CDR3 reads CASRTDRGWDEQFF. As DNA, the CDR3 is TGTGCCAGCAGGACGGACAGGGGTTGGGATGAGCAGTTCTTC.

The genes are TRBV9 and TRBJ2-1, with a tentative D call TRBD2 (6 bases). V was clipped by 0 bases and J by 7 bases, with 14 bases between them. The CDR3 length is 15 residues. Germline V gene data show CDR1 as SGDLS and CDR2 as YYNGEE. The CDR3 protein is CASSVEGLPGNEQFF. Written as DNA, the CDR3 is TGTGCCAGCAGCGTAGAGGGACTCCCGGGGAATGAGCAGTTCTTC.

The chain recombines TRBV6-7 with TRBJ1-2; D is undetermined. TRBV6-7 qualifies as an ORF whose function is uncertain. This CDR3 is built from 19 residues. V shed 2 bases and J shed 5 bases, with 27 bases lying between them. CDR3 DNA: TGTGCCAGCAGTTACGCTAGTTTGGATCAACCTATCGAGGGATATGGCTACACCTTC. The encoded protein is CASSYASLDQPIEGYGYTF.

The rearrangement uses TRBV18 and TRBJ1-2; 12 bases are shared with TRBD1. V lost 3 bases to trimming and J lost 7 bases; unmatched junction nucleotides: 12. Germline values: CDR1 KGHSH, CDR2 LQKENI. The CDR3 is made up of 17 amino acids. The CDR3 sequence: CASSPNLPGQGAAGYTF. The CDR3 nucleotides read TGTGCCAGCTCACCTAATCTTCCGGGACAGGGGGCGGCTGGCTACACCTTC.

The chain is built from TRBV2 and TRBJ2-3, with 14 bases fitting TRBD2. From germline, CDR1 is SNHLY and CDR2 FYNNEI. The CDR3 is 17 residues long. Trimming took 5 bases from V and 5 from J; bases not matched to a gene: 9. CDR3 sequence reads: CASSSPGLAGVVDTQYF. Written as DNA, the CDR3 is TGTGCCAGCAGTTCTCCGGGACTAGCGGGGGTGGTAGATACGCAGTATTTT. Filled out from reference TRBV2 and TRBJ2-3, the complete variable domain reads EPEVTQTPSHQVTQMGQEVILRCVPISNHLYFYWYRQILGQKVEFLVSFYNNEISEKSEIFDDQFSVERPDGSNFTLKIRSTKLEDSAMYFCASSSPGLAGVVDTQYFGPGTRLTVL.

J is TRBJ2-1 and V is TRBV10-2, with 10 positions matching TRBD2. The trim removed 6 bases at V and 6 bases at J, leaving 2 bases unmatched. Germline V gene lookup returns CDR1 WSHSY and CDR2 SAAADI. The CDR3 runs 13 residues. Here the CDR3 DNA reads TGCGCCAGCAGCCTAGCGGGAGTCAATGAGCAGTTCTTC. Translated, it gives CASSLAGVNEQFF.

The rearrangement joins TRBV9 to TRBJ2-5; D may be TRBD1 (5 bases). Trimming left V 0 bases short and J 1 base short, with 10 bases between. Germline loops: CDR1 SGDLS, CDR2 YYNGEE. The CDR3 extends over 15 amino acids. The CDR3 nucleotides are TGTGCCAGCAGCGTAGTGTGGGGCAGCCAAGAGACCCAGTACTTC. Encoded protein: CASSVVWGSQETQYF.

This sequence joins TRBV13 and TRBJ2-7, with D possibly TRBD1 on 5 matching bases. There are 15 residues in the CDR3. Germline V gives CDR1 PRHDT, CDR2 FYEKMQ (reference sequence). Between the trimmed V and J ends, which lost 3 bases and 3 bases, there was a span of 15 bases. The CDR3 loop reads CASSFGVGQHYEQYF. The CDR3 coding sequence is TGTGCCAGCAGCTTTGGGGTAGGACAACACTACGAGCAGTACTTC.

This clone was seen just once. The chain couples TRBV6-6 to TRBJ2-7; 12 bases match TRBD2. The length of the CDR3 is 14 residues. V was pared by 6 bases and J by 7 bases, with 7 bases of the junction left unmatched. The germline V gene encodes CDR1 MNHNY and CDR2 SVGAGI (reference sequence). The chain's CDR3 is CASRTTSGGREQYV. The CDR3 DNA sequence: TGTGCCAGCAGGACTACTAGCGGGGGGCGGGAGCAGTACGTC.

The V and J genes are TRBV24-1 and TRBJ2-2; 10 bases match TRBD2. Germline V lookup: CDR1 KGHDR, CDR2 SFDVKD. V gave up 4 bases and J gave up 6 bases; unmatched junction bases: 7. The CDR3 consists of 16 residues. DNA for the CDR3: TGTGCCACCAGTGAGTCAGCGGGGGGGCTGGCCGGGGAGCTGTTTTTT. Encoded protein: CATSESAGGLAGELFF.

The CDR3 DNA follows: TGTGCCACCAGCGACCCGGGACAGGGGAGGGACTATGGCTACACCTTC. It specifies CATSDPGQGRDYGYTF. The chain uses TRBV15 and TRBJ1-2, with 10 bases that match TRBD1. Germline V gives CDR1 LNHNV, CDR2 YYDKDF (reference sequence). CDR3 size: 16 residues. V was clipped by 5 bases and J by 3 bases; unmatched bases: 9.

The chain has TRBV3-1 (or the pseudogene TRBV3-2) and TRBJ2-7; D is perhaps TRBD2 (5 bases). This CDR3 is 14 amino acids long. Trimming cost V 5 bases and J 0 bases, with 11 bases left between them. Germline CDR1 LGHDT, CDR2 YNNKEL (reference sequence). The CDR3 reads CASSWGVSSYEQYF. Here the CDR3 DNA reads TGTGCCAGCAGCTGGGGAGTCAGCTCCTACGAGCAGTACTTC.

The V and J genes are TRBV7-9 and TRBJ1-2; D possibly corresponds to TRBD1 (6 bases). Germline lookup yields CDR1 SEHNR and CDR2 FQNEAQ (reference sequence). Trimming pared 3 bases from V and 4 bases from J, leaving 21 bases between. This CDR3 region has 17 residues. DNA of the CDR3: TGTGCCAGCAGCTTTGATCCCCGACAGGCGGAAACCTATGGCTACACCTTC. It translates to CASSFDPRQAETYGYTF.

This clone has only a few counts. This chain uses TRBV2 with TRBJ2-5; 8 bases map to TRBD1. Trimming cost V 6 bases and J 4 bases; bases outside gene matches: 10. Per the germline V gene, CDR1 is SNHLY and CDR2 is FYNNEI. CDR3 length equals 15 residues. The CDR3 sequence: CASSPRQGLGETQYF. The CDR3 coding sequence is TGTGCCAGCAGCCCCCGACAGGGGCTAGGAGAGACCCAGTACTTC.

CDR3 nucleotide sequence: TGTGCCAGCAGCTTAAATGGCGGGGGTAACTACGAGCAGTACTTC. It is translated as CASSLNGGGNYEQYF. The chain couples TRBV11-2 to TRBJ2-7, with 7 bases fitting TRBD2. This CDR3 spans 15 amino acids. Germline-derived CDR1 and CDR2 are SGHAT and FQNNGV. Unmatched junction bases numbered 7, after V lost 2 bases and J lost 3 bases.

This clone was picked up one time. This rearrangement joins TRBV18 to TRBJ1-4, with 10 bases aligning to TRBD1. Per the germline V gene, CDR1 is KGHSH and CDR2 is LQKENI. V was clipped by 6 bases and J by 4 bases; unmatched bases: 2. This CDR3 is 14 amino acids long. This CDR3 reads CASSRDRGNEKLFF. As DNA, the CDR3 is TGTGCCAGCTCTCGGGACAGGGGTAATGAAAAACTGTTTTTT.

The V call is TRBV6-2 or TRBV6-3, the J call TRBJ2-7; 7 bases are shared with TRBD2. This CDR3 has 16 residues. Germline loops: CDR1 MNHEY, CDR2 SVGEGT. Unmatched junction bases numbered 15, after V lost 5 bases and J lost 5 bases. The CDR3 region is CASSRSAGDRGDEQYV. The CDR3 nucleotides read TGTGCCAGCAGTCGTTCCGCGGGAGACCGGGGAGACGAGCAGTACGTC.

The chain has TRBV18 and TRBJ2-2; maybe TRBD2 (5 bases). Germline CDR1 reads KGHSH; CDR2 reads LQKENI. The V gene lost 0 bases and the J gene lost 1 base, with 9 bases spanning the gap. The CDR3 totals 16 residues. As DNA, the CDR3 is TGTGCCAGCTCACCACCCGGACTGAGGAACACCGGGGAGCTGTTTTTT. It translates to CASSPPGLRNTGELFF.

The rearrangement joins TRBV5-1 to TRBJ1-1; tentative D call: TRBD1 (5 bases). The CDR3 consists of 15 residues. Trimming pared 0 bases from V and 5 bases from J, leaving 14 bases between. From germline, CDR1 is SGHRS and CDR2 YFSETQ. The CDR3 nucleotides read TGCGCCAGCAGCTTGGCTGGTCAGGGTGTGACTGAAGCTTTCTTT. Translation gives CASSLAGQGVTEAFF.

CDR3 nucleotides: TGTGCCAGCAGTTCGGACAGGGCTCTCGGGGATACGCAGTATTTT. Translated: CASSSDRALGDTQYF. The J gene is TRBJ2-3, the V gene TRBV6-2 or TRBV6-3, with 8 bases matching TRBD1. CDR1 and CDR2 from the germline V gene are MNHEY and SVGEGT. The CDR3 covers 15 residues. With V trimmed by 4 bases and J by 6 bases, 9 bases remained unmatched.

The J gene is TRBJ2-3, the V gene TRBV7-6, with 14 bases aligning to TRBD2. The CDR3 is made up of 17 amino acids. V shed 5 bases, J shed 13 bases, and the junction held 17 bases outside the gene matches. CDR1 and CDR2 from the germline V gene are SGHVS and FNYEAQ. CDR3 in DNA: TGTGCCAGCAGCCTCTACCAATCTGGGACTAGCGGGAGTCCTAAGTATTTT. Translated, it gives CASSLYQSGTSGSPKYF.

The gene calls are TRBV19 and TRBJ1-1; D possibly corresponds to TRBD1 (6 bases). Germline V gene data show CDR1 as LNHDA and CDR2 as SQIVND (reference sequence). The CDR3 spans 15 residues. Trimming left V 1 base short and J 1 base short, with 10 bases between. CDR3 protein: CASSIAGTSNTEAFF. CDR3 bases: TGTGCCAGTAGTATAGCTGGGACATCGAACACTGAAGCTTTCTTT.

The chain employs TRBV5-1 and TRBJ2-3; D perhaps matches TRBD2 (5 bases). The CDR3 length is 15 residues. Looked up from germline, CDR1 is SGHRS and CDR2 is YFSETQ. Deletions cut 0 bases from V and 0 bases from J, with 8 bases between. The CDR3 protein is CASSLARTSTDTQYF. CDR3 sequence (DNA): TGCGCCAGCAGCTTGGCGAGGACTAGCACAGATACGCAGTATTTT.

The CDR3 bases are TGTGCCAGCAGCAAAGCCCCCTGTCTCCGTTTCAAGGAGGGCACCTACGAGCAGTACTTC. Residues: CASSKAPCLRFKEGTYEQYF. The chain joins TRBV21-1 to TRBJ2-7; the listed D gene, TRBD2, was not tested against the DNA. TRBV21-1 corresponds to a pseudogene. The CDR3 extends over 20 amino acids.